Listed below are T cell receptor beta chains from one sample, sequenced in a study of pediatric ulcerative colitis. Sequenced by immunoSEQ multiplex PCR; TCRdb stores in-frame clones only, minus some. The sample contains about 36,000 clones, 55% to 85% of which appear only once. Sequencing used gut tissue. Receptor source: a boy younger than 18 with moderate ulcerative colitis. Both conserved end residues are part of each CDR3. The D gene is left open where the match is weak. Clone size is not always given. Where it is, it says once, few, many or a class for expanded clones.

TRBD1 | TRBJ1-2 | TRBV5-8 | . | CASSLRRQGAFGYTF | TGTGCCAGCAGCTTGAGGAGACAGGGGGCGTTCGGCTACACCTTC
. | TRBJ2-7 | TRBV7-2 | . | CASSRQNAYEQYF | TGTGCCAGCAGCCGACAGAATGCCTACGAGCAGTACTTC
. | TRBJ2-2 | TRBV7-6 | . | CASSSNPSGSLGNTGELFF | TGTGCCAGCAGCTCGAATCCCTCAGGGAGCCTTGGAAACACCGGGGAGCTGTTTTTT
. | TRBJ2-7 | TRBV5-1 | . | CASSLAAGIGYEQYF | TGCGCCAGCAGCTTGGCGGCAGGGATCGGCTACGAGCAGTACTTC
TRBD1 | TRBJ2-2 | TRBV6-1 | few | CASSAWTGGTGELFF | TGTGCCAGCAGTGCTTGGACAGGGGGTACCGGGGAGCTGTTTTTT
TRBD2 | TRBJ2-2 | TRBV2 | once | CASSGAGGYTGELFF | TGTGCCAGCAGTGGAGCGGGAGGGTACACCGGGGAGCTGTTTTTT
TRBD1 | TRBJ2-7 | TRBV4-3 | . | CASSQDRDRGRFYEQYF | TGCGCCAGCAGCCAAGATCGGGACAGGGGGCGCTTCTACGAGCAGTACTTC
. | TRBJ1-1 | TRBV11-2 | . | CASSSHRAGANTEAFF | TGTGCCAGCAGCTCACATCGGGCGGGGGCGAACACTGAAGCTTTCTTT
TRBD1 | TRBJ1-1 | TRBV28 | few | CASSLDREGEAFF | TGTGCCAGCAGCCTCGACAGGGAAGGTGAAGCTTTCTTT
. | TRBJ2-7 | TRBV5-6 | . | CASSLGFSGVFYEQYF | TGTGCCAGCAGCTTGGGGTTTAGCGGTGTTTTCTACGAGCAGTACTTC
TRBD1 | TRBJ1-6 | TRBV5-6 | . | CASSGGTGANSPLHF | TGTGCCAGCAGCGGAGGGACAGGGGCTAATTCACCCCTCCACTTT
TRBD1 | TRBJ2-7 | TRBV28 | . | CASSSGQGGEQYF | TGTGCCAGCAGTTCGGGACAGGGTGGCGAGCAGTACTTC
. | TRBJ1-5 | TRBV7-9 | few | CASSPRVGAQHF | TGTGCCAGCAGCCCTCGGGTGGGGGCCCAGCATTTT
TRBD1 | TRBJ1-2 | TRBV5-8 | . | CASSWSGGRVDTF | TGTGCCAGCAGCTGGTCAGGGGGGCGTGTAGACACCTTC
. | TRBJ1-1 | TRBV2 | . | CASKAQLMNTEAFF | TGTGCCAGCAAGGCGCAGCTAATGAACACTGAAGCTTTCTTT
. | TRBJ1-5 | TRBV2 | . | CASSDSRGQPQHF | TGTGCCAGCAGTGATTCCCGAGGTCAGCCCCAGCATTTT
. | TRBJ2-3 | TRBV4-1 | . | CASSQGREWGTDTQYF | TGCGCCAGCAGCCAAGGACGGGAGTGGGGGACAGATACGCAGTATTTT
. | TRBJ2-3 | TRBV27 | . | CASTPQRSAARNPDTQYF | TGTGCCAGCACCCCGCAGCGGAGTGCAGCGCGAAACCCAGATACGCAGTATTTT
TRBD2 | TRBJ2-1 | TRBV7-9 | . | CASSFSMAGGVGEQFF | TGTGCCAGCAGCTTTTCCATGGCGGGAGGGGTCGGTGAGCAGTTCTTC
TRBD1 | TRBJ2-5 | TRBV5-1 | . | CASSFGTGGNQETQYF | TGCGCCAGCAGCTTTGGGACAGGGGGCAACCAAGAGACCCAGTACTTC
TRBD2 | TRBJ2-7 | TRBV5-1 | . | CASSLSPPRLAGDSYEQYF | TGCGCCAGCAGCTTGTCCCCACCCAGACTAGCGGGGGACTCCTACGAGCAGTACTTC
TRBD2 | TRBJ2-3 | TRBV4-3 | . | CASSQVSGGAKDTQYF | TGCGCCAGCAGCCAAGTTAGCGGGGGGGCAAAAGATACGCAGTATTTT